Listed below are T cell receptor beta chains from one sample, sequenced in a study of cytomegalovirus exposure and HLA in healthy donors. The repertoire was sequenced with immunoSEQ multiplex PCR; TCRdb's copy has only in-frame clones and lacks some. The sample has 65,000 or so clones; around 96% are singletons. The sequenced sample was PBMCs. Source of these receptors: a young man in good health and CMV-seropositive. CDR3s include the opening cysteine and the closing phenylalanine or tryptophan. D genes are given only for firm matches. Only part of the rows carry a size: once, few, many, or a class if the clone is expanded.

clone_size	v_call	d_call	j_call	cdr3_nt	cdr3_aa
once	TRBV7-2	-	TRBJ2-3	TGTGCCAGCAGCATTTCTAGGTCTACGCAGTATTTT	CASSISRSTQYF
-	TRBV5-4	TRBD2	TRBJ2-5	TGTGCCAGCAGCTCGGTAGCTACGGGGGGGCGAGAGACCCAGTACTTC	CASSSVATGGRETQYF
-	TRBV28	-	TRBJ2-4	TGTGCCAGCACCAGCGAACCTTTTGACATTCAGTACTTC	CASTSEPFDIQYF
-	TRBV19	TRBD2	TRBJ2-5	TGTGCCAGTAGTACACAACCGGGACTAGCGGATCAAGAGACCCAGTACTTC	CASSTQPGLADQETQYF
-	TRBV11-2	-	TRBJ1-1	TGTGCCAGCAGCAACACCCCGACAGTGACTGAAGCTTTCTTT	CASSNTPTVTEAFF
-	TRBV28	TRBD1	TRBJ2-5	TGTGCCAGCAGTCTCATCGGGACAGGGGGGGAGACCCAGTACTTC	CASSLIGTGGETQYF
-	TRBV28	TRBD1	TRBJ1-6	TGTGCCAGCAGTTGGACAGGGGTTTCACCCCTCCACTTT	CASSWTGVSPLHF
-	TRBV11-2	-	TRBJ1-4	TGTGCCAGCAGCCCACAGGCCGGGAATGAAAAACTGTTTTTT	CASSPQAGNEKLFF
-	TRBV6-5	TRBD2	TRBJ2-1	TGTGCCAGCAGCCCGTCGGGGGGAGTCTACAATGAGCAGTTCTTC	CASSPSGGVYNEQFF
-	TRBV6-6	TRBD2	TRBJ2-7	TGTGCCAGGGCGGGGTGCGGGAGGCGGTACGAGCAGTACTTC	CARAGCGRRYEQYF
-	TRBV2	-	TRBJ1-1	TGTGCCAGCAGTGAAAGCGGACGGTGGACTGAAGCTTTCTTT	CASSESGRWTEAFF
once	TRBV11-2	TRBD2	TRBJ2-4	TGTGCCAGCAGCTCAAGACTAGCGGGGGGACAGGACATTCAGTACTTC	CASSSRLAGGQDIQYF
once	TRBV6-5	-	TRBJ2-7	TGTGCCAGCAGTAAATCGACTAGGAGGGCCGAGCAGTACTTC	CASSKSTRRAEQYF
-	TRBV7-8	TRBD1	TRBJ2-2	TGTGCCAGCCACAGGGGCACCTACACCGGGGAGCTGTTTTTT	CASHRGTYTGELFF
-	TRBV27	-	TRBJ2-3	TGTGCCAGCAGTTCCCAGGGGGATACGCAGTATTTT	CASSSQGDTQYF
-	TRBV19	-	TRBJ1-6	TGTGCCAGTAGACCCGGTACCAAATATAATTCACCCCTCCACTTT	CASRPGTKYNSPLHF
-	TRBV2	-	TRBJ1-1	TGTGCCAGCAGTGAGGTAGTGTATGAAGCTTTCTTT	CASSEVVYEAFF
-	TRBV7-6	TRBD2	TRBJ2-5	TGTGCCAGCAGCCTATCTGGGACTAGAACGGAGACCCAGTACTTC	CASSLSGTRTETQYF
few	TRBV11-2	-	TRBJ2-1	TGTGCCAGCAGCTGGGCCTATGGTGAGCAGTTCTTC	CASSWAYGEQFF
-	TRBV19	-	TRBJ2-1	TGTGCCAGTAGTATAGTTCGGACAGCTTACAATGAGCAGTTCTTC	CASSIVRTAYNEQFF
-	TRBV6-5	TRBD1	TRBJ2-7	TGTGCCAGCAGTGTCGGGACAGGGACCTACGAGCAGTACTTC	CASSVGTGTYEQYF
-	TRBV2	-	TRBJ2-2	TGTGCCAGCAGTGAAGGGGCAAGGCTCTCGGAAACCACCGGGGAGCTGTTTTTT	CASSEGARLSETTGELFF
-	TRBV7-9	-	TRBJ2-5	TGTGCCAGCAGCCACGCCCCGGGGACCCAGTACTTC	CASSHAPGTQYF
-	TRBV28	-	TRBJ2-2	TGTGCCAGCAGCTCCCGGACAGACGGGGAGCTGTTTTTT	CASSSRTDGELFF
once	TRBV7-2	-	TRBJ2-1	TGTGCCAGCAGCTTAGGAGGCGCAGGGTCATTTGATGAGCAGTTCTTC	CASSLGGAGSFDEQFF
-	TRBV7-8	TRBD1	TRBJ1-1	TGTGCCAGCAGCTTAGGTGGACAGGTCACTGAAGCTTTCTTT	CASSLGGQVTEAFF
-	TRBV10-3	-	TRBJ2-1	TGTGCCATCAGTGAGGGCACTAACCCAACCTACAATGAGCAGTTCTTC	CAISEGTNPTYNEQFF
few	TRBV4-1	-	TRBJ2-3	TGCGCCAGCAGCCCCCCACGGGAGACTAGGAAGGATACGCAGTATTTT	CASSPPRETRKDTQYF
-	TRBV28	-	TRBJ2-2	TGTGCCAGCAGCTCCGGAGGGAGAGACACCGGGGAGCTGTTTTTT	CASSSGGRDTGELFF
-	TRBV5-4	TRBD2	TRBJ2-3	TGTGCCAGCAGGAGCGGGAGGAGCACAGATACGCAGTATTTT	CASRSGRSTDTQYF
-	TRBV6-4	TRBD2	TRBJ2-1	TGTGCCAGCAGTGTCACCGGGACTAGAGACTCCGATGAGCAGTTCTTC	CASSVTGTRDSDEQFF
-	TRBV5-6	-	TRBJ1-6	TGTGCCAGCAGCTTGGAGCAGCTGGGGCGGAATTCACCCCTCCACTTT	CASSLEQLGRNSPLHF
-	TRBV10-3	TRBD1	TRBJ1-1	TGTGCCATCAGGGAGAGGGGGCAGAACACTGAAGCTTTCTTT	CAIRERGQNTEAFF
-	TRBV4-1	TRBD2	TRBJ2-1	TGCGCCAGCAGCCAAGAAGGTCGGGGGGTCCCCTACAATGAGCAGTTCTTC	CASSQEGRGVPYNEQFF
-	TRBV6-5	TRBD2	TRBJ2-7	TGTGCCAGCAGTTACTCAGAGCCGGGACTAGGCTACGAGCAGTACTTC	CASSYSEPGLGYEQYF
-	TRBV5-5	-	TRBJ2-7	TGTGCCAGCAGCCCCGGGAGAAGTGGTGCCGAGCAGTACTTC	CASSPGRSGAEQYF
-	TRBV7-9	TRBD1	TRBJ1-1	TGTGCCAGCAGCTCCCCGGCAGGGGGCACTGAAGCTTTCTTT	CASSSPAGGTEAFF